The rows below give T cell receptor beta chains drawn from one sample of a study of blood T cell repertoires in COVID-19. Some clones are missing from TCRdb's copy, which holds only in-frame ones; the method was immunoSEQ multiplex PCR. Counted here are about 100,000 clones, roughly 85% occurring once; the ten biggest clones make up under 35%. Sequencing used peripheral blood. These receptors originate from a man aged 70 or older with active or convalescent COVID-19. CDR3s include the opening cysteine and the closing phenylalanine or tryptophan. The D gene is left open where the match is weak. The size of a clone is reported for some rows only, either as once, few or many, or as a class for expanded clones.

>TRBV12-3/TRBV12-4|TRBJ1-1|.|13|.
TGTGCCAGCAGTTTTACAGGGAACACTGAAGCTTTCTTT
CASSFTGNTEAFF
>TRBV4-1|TRBJ2-1|.|16|.
TGCGCCAGCAGCCAAGGACAGCCGAGCTCCTACAATGAGCAGTTCTTC
CASSQGQPSSYNEQFF
>TRBV19|TRBJ1-3|TRBD1|16|.
TGTGCCAGTAGTACACACGGACAGGCCTCTGGAAACACCATATATTTT
CASSTHGQASGNTIYF
>TRBV3-1/TRBV3-2|TRBJ2-7|TRBD2|18|once
TGTGCCAGCAGCCTTGACTCGTTAGGGACTAGCGGGATCTACGAGCAGTACTTC
CASSLDSLGTSGIYEQYF
>TRBV18|TRBJ1-3|.|14|many
TGTGCCAGCTCACCACCGTCAGAAGGAAACACCATATATTTT
CASSPPSEGNTIYF
>TRBV29-1|TRBJ1-3|.|13|.
TGCAGCGTTACGATGAGCTCTGGAAACACCATATATTTT
CSVTMSSGNTIYF
>TRBV9|TRBJ2-7|TRBD2|15|.
TGTGCCAGCAGTGTAGGGACGCTTAGCGGGGACGAGCAGTACTTC
CASSVGTLSGDEQYF
>TRBV19|TRBJ1-5|.|12|many
TGTGCCAGTTTGCGGGGACCGGGGCCCCAGCATTTT
CASLRGPGPQHF
>TRBV29-1|TRBJ1-2|TRBD1|14|.
TGCAGCGTTGACTTGACAGGGGGTTCGGATGGCTACACCTTC
CSVDLTGGSDGYTF
>TRBV7-9|TRBJ2-7|.|12|.
TGTGCCAGCAGCGCCGACAACTACGAGCAGTACTTC
CASSADNYEQYF
>TRBV18|TRBJ1-5|.|14|.
TGTGCCAGCTCACTAGTGGGCCCTGTTGAATCCCAGCATTTT
CASSLVGPVESQHF
>TRBV4-3|TRBJ1-4|TRBD1|14|.
TGCGCCAGCAGCCAGGGAAACAGGGGTGAAAAACTGTTTTTT
CASSQGNRGEKLFF
>TRBV20-1|TRBJ2-6|.|18|.
TGCAGTGCTAGTTCTGCGGCCAGGGTTGCGGCTGGGGCCAACGTCCTGACTTTC
CSASSAARVAAGANVLTF
>TRBV14|TRBJ2-1|.|16|.
TGTGCCAGCAGCCGGAGGGACCACAGCTCCTACAATGAGCAGTTCTTC
CASSRRDHSSYNEQFF
>TRBV21-1|TRBJ2-1|.|16|.
TGTGCCAGCAGCAACCAGACGTGGGAGGTCAACAATGAGCAGTTCTTC
CASSNQTWEVNNEQFF
>TRBV19|TRBJ2-6|TRBD1|18|.
TGTGCCAGTAGTATAGAAGGGGGCCCTTTCTCTGGGGCCAACGTCCTGACTTTC
CASSIEGGPFSGANVLTF
>TRBV27|TRBJ2-7|TRBD2|15|many
TGTGCCAGCAGTCATCCTACTAGCGGATCCTACGAGCAGTACTTC
CASSHPTSGSYEQYF